The present T cell receptor (beta chain) was sequenced within a study of blood T cell repertoires in COVID-19. This CDR3 region has 15 residues. Trimming shortened V by 4 bases and J by 4 bases, and 15 bases separated the two germline ends. From germline, CDR1 is SGDLS and CDR2 YYNGEE. Here immunoSEQ multiplex PCR was the method, and the copy in TCRdb shows in-frame clones only, minus some. The sample has 400,000 to 550,000 clones; around 90% are singletons. Sequencing was done on a sample of PBMCs or T cells enriched from blood (not recorded which). This receptor was taken from a woman younger than 35 with acute COVID-19. The J gene is TRBJ1-3, the V gene TRBV9, with TRBD1 as a possible D gene (6 bases). As DNA, the CDR3 is TGTGCCAGCAGCCCGAGGGGGGGGCTCGGAAACACCATATATTTT. Its translation: CASSPRGGLGNTIYF.